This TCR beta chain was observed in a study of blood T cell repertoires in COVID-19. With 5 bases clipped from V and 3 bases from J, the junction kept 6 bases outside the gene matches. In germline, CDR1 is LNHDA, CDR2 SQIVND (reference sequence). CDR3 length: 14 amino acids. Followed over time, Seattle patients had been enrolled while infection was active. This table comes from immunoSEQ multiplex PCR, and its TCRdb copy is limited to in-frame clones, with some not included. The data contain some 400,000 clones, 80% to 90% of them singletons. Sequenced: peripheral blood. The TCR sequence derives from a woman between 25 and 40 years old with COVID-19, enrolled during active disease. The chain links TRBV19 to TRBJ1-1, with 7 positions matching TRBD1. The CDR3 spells CASSAGTEDTEAFF. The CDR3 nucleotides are TGTGCCAGTAGTGCTGGGACAGAAGACACTGAAGCTTTCTTT.